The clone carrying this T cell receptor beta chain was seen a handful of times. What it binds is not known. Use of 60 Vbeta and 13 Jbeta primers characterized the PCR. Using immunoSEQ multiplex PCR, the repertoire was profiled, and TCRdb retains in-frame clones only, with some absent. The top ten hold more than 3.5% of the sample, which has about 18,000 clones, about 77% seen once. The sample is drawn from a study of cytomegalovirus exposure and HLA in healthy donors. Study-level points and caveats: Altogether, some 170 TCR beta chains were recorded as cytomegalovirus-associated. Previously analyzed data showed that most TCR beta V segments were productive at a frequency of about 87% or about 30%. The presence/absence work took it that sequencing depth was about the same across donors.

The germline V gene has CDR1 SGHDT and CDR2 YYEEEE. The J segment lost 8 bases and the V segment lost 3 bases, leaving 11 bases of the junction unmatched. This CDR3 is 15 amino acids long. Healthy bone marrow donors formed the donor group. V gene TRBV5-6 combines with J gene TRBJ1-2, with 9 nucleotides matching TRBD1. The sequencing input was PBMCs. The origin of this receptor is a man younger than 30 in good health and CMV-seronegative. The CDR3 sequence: CASSSMGQGGEGYTF. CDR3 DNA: TGTGCCAGCAGCTCCATGGGACAGGGAGGAGAGGGCTACACCTTC.